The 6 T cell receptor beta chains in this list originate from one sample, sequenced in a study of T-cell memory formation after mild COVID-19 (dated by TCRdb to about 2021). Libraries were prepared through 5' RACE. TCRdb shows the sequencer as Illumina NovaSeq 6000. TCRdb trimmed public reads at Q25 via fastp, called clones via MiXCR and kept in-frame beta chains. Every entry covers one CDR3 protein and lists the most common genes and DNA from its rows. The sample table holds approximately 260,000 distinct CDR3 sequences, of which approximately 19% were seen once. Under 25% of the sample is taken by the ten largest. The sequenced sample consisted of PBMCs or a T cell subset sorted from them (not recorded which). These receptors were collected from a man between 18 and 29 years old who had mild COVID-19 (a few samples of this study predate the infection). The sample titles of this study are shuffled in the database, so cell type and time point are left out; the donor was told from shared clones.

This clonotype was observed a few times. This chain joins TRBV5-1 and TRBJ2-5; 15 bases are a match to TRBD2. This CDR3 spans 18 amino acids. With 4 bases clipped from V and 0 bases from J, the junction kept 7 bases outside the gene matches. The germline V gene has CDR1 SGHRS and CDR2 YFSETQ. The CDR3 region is CASSTGTSGGTYQETQYF. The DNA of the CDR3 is TGCGCCAGCAGCACTGGGACTAGCGGGGGGACGTACCAAGAGACCCAGTACTTC. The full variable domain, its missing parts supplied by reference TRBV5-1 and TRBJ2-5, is KAGVTQTPRYLIKTRGQQVTLSCSPISGHRSVSWYQQTPGQGLQFLFEYFSETQRNKGNFPGRFSGRQFSNSRSEMNVSTLELGDSALYLCASSTGTSGGTYQETQYFGPGTRLLVL.

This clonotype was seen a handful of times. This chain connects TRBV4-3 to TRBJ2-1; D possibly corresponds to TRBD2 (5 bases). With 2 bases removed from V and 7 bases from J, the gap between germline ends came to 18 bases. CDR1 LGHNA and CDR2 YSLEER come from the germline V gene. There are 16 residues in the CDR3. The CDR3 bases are TGCGCCAGCAGCCAAAGCGGCCCGCTTCTCGGTAATGAGCAGTTCTTC. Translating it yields CASSQSGPLLGNEQFF.

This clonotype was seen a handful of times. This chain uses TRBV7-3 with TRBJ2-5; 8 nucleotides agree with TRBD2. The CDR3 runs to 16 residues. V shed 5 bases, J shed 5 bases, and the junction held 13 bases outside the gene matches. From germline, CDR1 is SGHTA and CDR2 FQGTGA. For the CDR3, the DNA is TGTGCCAGCAGCGCCACTTCTACGGGGGGGGCTGAGACCCAGTACTTC. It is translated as CASSATSTGGAETQYF. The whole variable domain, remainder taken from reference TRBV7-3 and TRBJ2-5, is GAGVSQTPSNKVTEKGKYVELRCDPISGHTALYWYRQSLGQGPEFLIYFQGTGAADDSGLPNDRFFAVRPEGSVSTLKIQRTERGDSAVYLCASSATSTGGAETQYFGPGTRLLVL.

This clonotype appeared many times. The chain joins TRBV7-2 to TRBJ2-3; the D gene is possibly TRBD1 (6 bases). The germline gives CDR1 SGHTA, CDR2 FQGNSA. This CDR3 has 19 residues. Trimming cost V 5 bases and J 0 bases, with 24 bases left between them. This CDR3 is CASSKLSGTPPFSTDTQYF. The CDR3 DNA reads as TGTGCCAGCAGCAAGCTAAGTGGGACACCCCCATTTAGCACAGATACGCAGTATTTT.

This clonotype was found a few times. CDR3: CASSLQTGFANYGYTF. Here the CDR3 DNA reads TGTGCCAGCAGCTTACAAACAGGGTTCGCTAACTATGGCTACACCTTC. The chain couples TRBV7-9 to TRBJ1-2; tentative D call: TRBD1 (6 bases). CDR1 and CDR2 from the germline V gene are SEHNR and FQNEAQ (reference sequence). The CDR3 loop spans 16 amino acids. With 2 bases removed from V and 0 bases from J, the gap between germline ends came to 13 bases.

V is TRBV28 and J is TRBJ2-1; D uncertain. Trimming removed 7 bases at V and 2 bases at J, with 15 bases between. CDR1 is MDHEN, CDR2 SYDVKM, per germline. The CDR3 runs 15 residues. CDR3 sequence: CASTPRVGTYNEQFF. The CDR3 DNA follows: TGTGCCAGCACCCCTCGAGTGGGGACCTACAATGAGCAGTTCTTC.